These 7 T cell receptor beta chains share one sample of origin, sequenced in a study of T cells in Graves' hyperthyroidism and ophthalmopathy. Authors of the study amplified TCR beta CDR3 regions from RNA transcripts. A first-round RT-PCR of the TCR CDR3 used the HTBI primer set. TCRdb analysed the multiplex PCR reads with MiXCR anew, one entry per CDR3 protein. In the table there are hundreds of thousands of distinct CDR3 sequences, about 17% of which are singletons. Sequenced input: blood. The receptors were sampled from a woman aged 25 to 45 with Graves' hyperthyroidism.

The gene calls are TRBV4-2 and TRBJ2-7, with TRBD1 identical over 8 bases. This CDR3 is built from 16 residues. Per germline, CDR1 LGHNA and CDR2 YNFKEQ. The ends lost 0 bases at V and 4 bases at J; junction bases unmatched: 8. The CDR3 spells CASSQELAGGGYEQYF. The CDR3 DNA reads as TGTGCCAGCAGCCAAGAGTTGGCAGGGGGCGGGTACGAGCAGTACTTC.

The rearrangement joins TRBV27 to TRBJ1-2, with 7 bases matching TRBD1. CDR1 and CDR2 (germline): MNHEY, SMNVEV (reference sequence). V lost 5 bases, J lost 6 bases, and 12 bases stayed unmatched. The CDR3 loop spans 15 amino acids. CDR3 DNA sequence: TGTGCCAGCAGTCCCCCGGCAGGGACAGCCCATGGCTACACCTTC. Its translation: CASSPPAGTAHGYTF.

The CDR3 is CASSYYGGAYGYTF. Here the CDR3 DNA reads TGTGCCAGCAGTTACTACGGGGGCGCCTATGGCTACACCTTC. The chain carries TRBV6-5 and TRBJ1-2; D possibly corresponds to TRBD1 (6 bases). V was shortened by 1 base and J by 4 bases, with 10 bases between the two germline ends. The CDR3 loop spans 14 amino acids. Per the germline V gene, CDR1 is MNHEY and CDR2 is SVGAGI.

This clonotype was found many times. The gene calls are TRBV10-3 and TRBJ1-1, with a possible D match to TRBD1 (5 bases). Trimming removed 3 bases at V and 5 bases at J, with 19 bases between. The CDR3 consists of 16 residues. Germline values: CDR1 ENHRY, CDR2 SYGVKD. The CDR3 here is CAISDPTAIAVTEAFF. For the CDR3, the DNA is TGTGCCATCAGTGACCCGACAGCGATAGCAGTGACTGAAGCTTTCTTT.

This clonotype appeared many times. The chain has TRBV20-1 and TRBJ2-1, with D tentatively TRBD1 or TRBD2 (6 bases each). The CDR3 has 11 residues. Germline CDR1 reads DFQATT; CDR2 reads SNEGSKA (reference sequence). Between the trimmed V and J ends, which lost 5 bases and 8 bases, there was a span of 10 bases. CDR3 sequence: CSAPRGDEQFF. CDR3 DNA: TGCAGTGCTCCTAGGGGGGATGAGCAGTTCTTC.

This clonotype was counted at least ten times. The chain recombines TRBV12-3 or TRBV12-4 with TRBJ1-4, with D tentatively TRBD1 (5 bases). The CDR3 contains 14 residues. The germline V and J ends were trimmed by 3 bases and 4 bases, with 9 bases remaining between them. CDR3 residues: CASSFSGFNEKLFF. As DNA, the CDR3 is TGTGCCAGCAGTTTTTCAGGGTTTAATGAAAAACTGTTTTTT.

This clonotype appeared a few times. The V and J genes are TRBV13 and TRBJ1-2, with 9 bases lining up with TRBD1. Per germline, CDR1 PRHDT and CDR2 FYEKMQ (reference sequence). This CDR3 spans 17 amino acids. V shed 5 bases, J shed 1 base, and the junction held 11 bases outside the gene matches. CDR3 sequence: CASSPGQGPGINYGYTF. CDR3 sequence (DNA): TGTGCCAGCAGCCCGGGACAGGGACCTGGGATTAACTATGGCTACACCTTC. The complete variable domain, with remaining parts taken from reference TRBV13 and TRBJ1-2, reads AAGVIQSPRHLIKEKRETATLKCYPIPRHDTVYWYQQGPGQDPQFLISFYEKMQSDKGSIPDRFSAQQFSDYHSELNMSSLELGDSALYFCASSPGQGPGINYGYTFGSGTRLTVV.